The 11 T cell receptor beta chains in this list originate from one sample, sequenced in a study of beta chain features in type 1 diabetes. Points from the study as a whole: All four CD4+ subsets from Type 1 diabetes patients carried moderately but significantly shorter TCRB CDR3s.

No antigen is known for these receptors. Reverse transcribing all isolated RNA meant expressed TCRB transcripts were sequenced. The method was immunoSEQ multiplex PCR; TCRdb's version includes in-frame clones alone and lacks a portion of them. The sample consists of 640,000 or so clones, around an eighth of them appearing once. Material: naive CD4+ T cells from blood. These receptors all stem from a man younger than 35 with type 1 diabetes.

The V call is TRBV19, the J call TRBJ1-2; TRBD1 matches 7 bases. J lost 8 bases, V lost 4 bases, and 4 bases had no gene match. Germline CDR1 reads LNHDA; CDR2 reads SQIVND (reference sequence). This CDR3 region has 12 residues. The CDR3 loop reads CASSNQGVGYTF. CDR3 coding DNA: TGTGCCAGTAGTAACCAGGGGGTCGGCTACACCTTC.

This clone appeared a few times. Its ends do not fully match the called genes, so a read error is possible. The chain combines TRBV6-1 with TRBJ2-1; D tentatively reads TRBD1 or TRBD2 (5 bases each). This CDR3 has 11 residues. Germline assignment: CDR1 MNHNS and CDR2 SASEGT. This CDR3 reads CASRAGTGWIF. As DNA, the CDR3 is TGTGCCAGCAGGGCCGGGACCGGGTGGATCTTC.

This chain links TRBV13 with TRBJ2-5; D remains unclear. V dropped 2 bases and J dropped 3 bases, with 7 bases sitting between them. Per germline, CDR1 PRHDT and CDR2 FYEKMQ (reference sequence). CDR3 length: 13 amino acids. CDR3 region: CASSLRLEETQYF. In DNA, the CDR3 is TGTGCCAGCAGCTTAAGGCTAGAAGAGACCCAGTACTTC.

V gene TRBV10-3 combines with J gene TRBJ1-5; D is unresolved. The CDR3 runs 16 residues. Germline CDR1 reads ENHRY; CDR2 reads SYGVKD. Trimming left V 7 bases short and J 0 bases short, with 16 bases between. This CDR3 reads CAITAGGRYSNQPQHF. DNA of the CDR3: TGTGCCATCACCGCGGGTGGACGTTATAGCAATCAGCCCCAGCATTTT.

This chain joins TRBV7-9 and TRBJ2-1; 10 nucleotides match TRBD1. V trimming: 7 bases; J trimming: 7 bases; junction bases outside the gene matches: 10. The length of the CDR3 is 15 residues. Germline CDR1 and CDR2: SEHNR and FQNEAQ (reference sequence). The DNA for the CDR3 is TGTGCCAGCACCCGCATCGGACAGGGGGTGAATGAGCAGTTCTTC. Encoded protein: CASTRIGQGVNEQFF.

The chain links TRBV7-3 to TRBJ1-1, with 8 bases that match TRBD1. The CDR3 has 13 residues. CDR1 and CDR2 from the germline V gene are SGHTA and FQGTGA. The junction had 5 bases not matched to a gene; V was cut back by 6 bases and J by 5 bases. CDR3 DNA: TGTGCCAGCAGTCGACAGGGGAGTACTGAAGCTTTCTTT. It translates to CASSRQGSTEAFF. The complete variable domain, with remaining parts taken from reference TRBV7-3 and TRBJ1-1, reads GAGVSQTPSNKVTEKGKYVELRCDPISGHTALYWYRQSLGQGPEFLIYFQGTGAADDSGLPNDRFFAVRPEGSVSTLKIQRTERGDSAVYLCASSRQGSTEAFFGQGTRLTVV.

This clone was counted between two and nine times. As DNA, the CDR3 is TGTGCCAGCAGCTTAGAAGGACTAGCAGGAGAGACCCAGTACTTC. This sequence encodes CASSLEGLAGETQYF. The chain links TRBV11-2 to TRBJ2-5, with 8 bases matching TRBD2. The V gene's germline CDR1 is SGHAT and CDR2 FQNNGV. Trimming cost V 0 bases and J 4 bases; bases outside gene matches: 4. The CDR3 loop spans 15 amino acids.

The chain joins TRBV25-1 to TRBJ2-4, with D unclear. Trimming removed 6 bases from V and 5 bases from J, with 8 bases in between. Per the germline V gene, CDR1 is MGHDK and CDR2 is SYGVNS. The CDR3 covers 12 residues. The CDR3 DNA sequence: TGTGCCAGCAGCCCCGGTGAAAACATTCAGTACTTC. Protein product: CASSPGENIQYF.

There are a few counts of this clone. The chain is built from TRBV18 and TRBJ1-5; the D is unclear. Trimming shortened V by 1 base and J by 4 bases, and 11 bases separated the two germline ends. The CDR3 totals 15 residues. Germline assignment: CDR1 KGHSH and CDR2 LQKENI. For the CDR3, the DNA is TGTGCCAGCTCACCACAAGAGCTTCCTAATCAGCCCCAGCATTTT. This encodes CASSPQELPNQPQHF.

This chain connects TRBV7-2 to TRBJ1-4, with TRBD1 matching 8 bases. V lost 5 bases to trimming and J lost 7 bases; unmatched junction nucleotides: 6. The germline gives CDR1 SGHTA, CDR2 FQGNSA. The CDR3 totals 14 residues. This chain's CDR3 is CASSPDREVEKLFF. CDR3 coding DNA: TGTGCCAGCAGCCCGGACAGGGAGGTTGAAAAACTGTTTTTT. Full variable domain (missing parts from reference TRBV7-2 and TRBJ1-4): GAGVSQSPSNKVTEKGKDVELRCDPISGHTALYWYRQSLGQGLEFLIYFQGNSAPDKSGLPSDRFSAERTGGSVSTLTIQRTQQEDSAVYLCASSPDREVEKLFFGSGTQLSVL.

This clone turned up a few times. CDR3 nucleotides: TGTGCCAGCTCACCATTAGCACAGGCTGCCGGGATGAACACTGAAGCTTTCTTT. Protein product: CASSPLAQAAGMNTEAFF. J is TRBJ1-1 and V is TRBV18; tentative D call: TRBD1 (5 bases). V was pared by 2 bases and J by 0 bases, with 19 bases between. Germline CDR1 reads KGHSH; CDR2 reads LQKENI. The CDR3 consists of 18 residues.